Below are 22 T cell receptor beta chains sequenced from a single sample in a study of blood T cell repertoires in COVID-19. Sequencing was performed with immunoSEQ multiplex PCR; in TCRdb, only in-frame clones are kept and a portion is missing. There are some 66,000 clones in the sample; over 80% occur only once, and less than 8% lies in the top ten. The sequencing sample was made of peripheral blood. All receptors derive from a human donor in a cohort sampled during active COVID-19.

The genes are TRBV6-6 and TRBJ2-1; the D is unclear. V was shortened by 4 bases and J by 7 bases, with 14 bases between the two germline ends. The CDR3 runs to 14 residues. Per germline, CDR1 MNHNY and CDR2 SVGAGI (reference sequence). CDR3 amino acids: CASSSVLSENEQFF. CDR3 DNA: TGTGCCAGCAGTTCCGTCCTCTCTGAGAATGAGCAGTTCTTC.

V usage is TRBV19 and J usage is TRBJ2-2, with 9 bases aligning to TRBD1. V lost 6 bases to trimming and J lost 6 bases; unmatched junction nucleotides: 14. Per germline, CDR1 LNHDA and CDR2 SQIVND (reference sequence). This CDR3 is built from 17 residues. The CDR3 region is CASSNTGGRMGSGELFF. CDR3 DNA sequence: TGTGCCAGTAGCAATACAGGGGGCCGCATGGGATCCGGGGAGCTGTTTTTT.

The chain employs TRBV6-2 or TRBV6-3 and TRBJ2-7; TRBD2 aligns across 11 bases. CDR3 length equals 18 residues. Germline V lookup: CDR1 MNHEY, CDR2 SVGEGT. Unmatched junction bases numbered 16, after V lost 5 bases and J lost 4 bases. The CDR3 coding sequence is TGTGCCAGCAGTGAGACCGTAAAACTAGCGGGAGACAGTTACGAGCAGTACTTC. The encoded protein is CASSETVKLAGDSYEQYF.

The chain recombines TRBV25-1 with TRBJ1-3, with D maybe TRBD1 (6 bases). Deletions cut 3 bases from V and 0 bases from J, with 9 bases between. This CDR3 region has 15 residues. Germline-derived CDR1 and CDR2 are MGHDK and SYGVNS. The CDR3 nucleotides read TGTGCCAGCAGTGACACCAGGGGCTCTGGAAACACCATATATTTT. Its translation: CASSDTRGSGNTIYF.

The chain is built from TRBV18 and TRBJ2-3; D call uncertain. This CDR3 comprises 13 residues. CDR1 is KGHSH and CDR2 is LQKENI in the germline V gene. V was shortened by 6 bases and J by 0 bases, with 7 bases between the two germline ends. The CDR3 spells CASSPGSTDTQYF. In nucleotides, the CDR3 is TGTGCCAGCTCCCCCGGTAGCACAGATACGCAGTATTTT.

The chain employs TRBV19 and TRBJ1-5, with a possible D match to TRBD1 (6 bases). V shed 5 bases and J shed 4 bases, with 15 bases lying between them. Looked up from germline, CDR1 is LNHDA and CDR2 is SQIVND (reference sequence). This CDR3 contains 15 residues. CDR3 amino acids: CASSASGTRNQPQHF. The CDR3 DNA reads as TGTGCCAGTAGTGCATCCGGGACAAGGAATCAGCCCCAGCATTTT.

The chain's CDR3 is CASSREAGESTDTQYF. In nucleotides, the CDR3 is TGTGCCAGCAGCCGGGAGGCGGGGGAAAGCACAGATACGCAGTATTTT. The genes are TRBV5-4 and TRBJ2-3; 7 bases align to TRBD2. Trimming removed 4 bases from V and 0 bases from J; junction bases left unmatched: 8. From germline, CDR1 is SGHNT and CDR2 YYREEE (reference sequence). The CDR3 runs 16 residues. Variable domain in full (rest from reference TRBV5-4 and TRBJ2-3): ETGVTQSPTHLIKTRGQQVTLRCSSQSGHNTVSWYQQALGQGPQFIFQYYREEENGRGNFPPRFSGLQFPNYSSELNVNALELDDSALYLCASSREAGESTDTQYFGPGTRLTVL.

This clone was recorded only once. The chain joins TRBV12-3 or TRBV12-4 to TRBJ1-2; weak D call: TRBD1 (6 bases). CDR3 length equals 13 residues. V was cut by 6 bases and J by 2 bases, with 10 bases left in between. The CDR3 DNA reads TGTGCCAGCAGGCACAGGGTCAACTATGGCTACACCTTC. Translated, it gives CASRHRVNYGYTF.

V is TRBV5-1 and J is TRBJ1-2; 7 nucleotides agree with TRBD1. The CDR3 is 13 amino acids. The V gene end was trimmed by 4 bases and the J gene end by 3 bases; junction bases not matched to a gene: 3. Germline values: CDR1 SGHRS, CDR2 YFSETQ. This CDR3 reads CASSPGQYYGYTF. The CDR3 DNA reads as TGCGCCAGCAGCCCGGGACAGTACTATGGCTACACCTTC.

CDR3: CASSEMDRESEQYF. CDR3 sequence (DNA): TGTGCCAGCAGCGAAATGGACAGGGAATCTGAGCAGTACTTC. The V call is TRBV5-4, the J call TRBJ2-7; 8 nucleotides match TRBD1. This CDR3 has 14 residues. Germline CDR1 reads SGHNT; CDR2 reads YYREEE (reference sequence). V trimming: 4 bases; J trimming: 7 bases; junction bases outside the gene matches: 10.

This chain links TRBV18 with TRBJ2-7; the match to TRBD2 covers 8 bases. J was trimmed by 0 bases and V by 3 bases; bases with no gene match: 1. There are 14 residues in the CDR3. The V gene's germline CDR1 is KGHSH and CDR2 LQKENI. DNA of the CDR3: TGTGCCAGCTCACCCGGGACTAGCTCCTACGAGCAGTACTTC. The encoded protein is CASSPGTSSYEQYF.

The chain couples TRBV6-6 to TRBJ2-3; D is undetermined. This CDR3 has 13 residues. V was trimmed by 10 bases and J by 0 bases, leaving 11 bases between them. Germline lookup yields CDR1 MNHNY and CDR2 SVGAGI (reference sequence). As DNA, the CDR3 is TGTGCCACTCGCGGTACTAGCACAGATACGCAGTATTTT. Amino acids: CATRGTSTDTQYF.

The V call is TRBV2, the J call TRBJ2-3; 9 bases agree with TRBD1. Germline lookup yields CDR1 SNHLY and CDR2 FYNNEI. The CDR3 consists of 16 residues. V lost 5 bases and J lost 2; bases outside the gene matches: 8. CDR3 in amino acids: CASSWDRATITDTQYF. For the CDR3, the DNA is TGTGCCAGCAGTTGGGACAGGGCTACCATCACAGATACGCAGTATTTT.

The rearrangement uses TRBV6-2 or TRBV6-3 and TRBJ2-3; TRBD2 matches at 11 bases. CDR1 and CDR2 from the germline V gene are MNHEY and SVGEGT. The CDR3 is 20 amino acids. With V trimmed by 0 bases and J by 3 bases, 14 bases remained unmatched. CDR3 in amino acids: CASSYSSQFLLAGDTDTQYF. For the CDR3, the DNA is TGTGCCAGCAGTTACTCGTCACAATTTTTACTAGCGGGAGATACAGATACGCAGTATTTT.

CDR3 residues: CASSPPGGSSYEQYF. The CDR3 nucleotides read TGTGCCAGCTCACCACCGGGCGGGAGCTCCTACGAGCAGTACTTC. V is TRBV18 and J is TRBJ2-7; 7 bases fit TRBD2. CDR3 length equals 15 residues. V lost 0 bases, J lost 0 bases, and 2 bases stayed unmatched. Germline V gene data show CDR1 as KGHSH and CDR2 as LQKENI.

CDR3 sequence (DNA): TGTGCCACCTCCTACCGGGCTAGCGGGGGCTACAATGAGCAGTTCTTC. Translated: CATSYRASGGYNEQFF. The V and J genes are TRBV9 and TRBJ2-1; 10 nucleotides agree with TRBD2. V was clipped by 9 bases and J by 3 bases; unmatched bases: 12. Germline V lookup: CDR1 SGDLS, CDR2 YYNGEE. The length of the CDR3 is 16 residues.

The gene calls are TRBV30 and TRBJ1-5, with unresolved D. V was clipped by 2 bases and J by 1 base, with 6 bases between them. CDR3 length equals 13 residues. CDR1 is GTSNPN and CDR2 is SVGIG in the germline V gene (reference sequence). The CDR3 loop is CAWSSGSNQPQHF. The DNA for the CDR3 is TGTGCCTGGAGTTCCGGGAGCAATCAGCCCCAGCATTTT. Together with reference TRBV30 and TRBJ1-5, the CDR3 gives the full variable domain: SQTIHQWPATLVQPVGSPLSLECTVEGTSNPNLYWYRQAAGRGLQLLFYSVGIGQISSEVPQNLSASRPQDRQFILSSKKLLLSDSGFYLCAWSSGSNQPQHFGDGTRLSIL.

The rearrangement uses TRBV7-8 and TRBJ2-1, with 13 bases matching TRBD2. J gave up 0 bases and V 5 bases, and 10 bases lay outside the gene matches. Germline V lookup: CDR1 SGHVS, CDR2 FQNEAQ. The CDR3 has 19 residues. The CDR3 spells CASSPRTSGRRDSYNEQFF. The DNA of the CDR3 is TGTGCCAGCAGCCCAAGGACTAGCGGGAGAAGGGACTCCTACAATGAGCAGTTCTTC.

The V and J genes are TRBV19 and TRBJ2-5, with D hard to call. This CDR3 is 13 amino acids long. Germline values: CDR1 LNHDA, CDR2 SQIVND (reference sequence). Trimming left V 7 bases short and J 1 base short, with 10 bases between. In nucleotides, the CDR3 is TGTGCCAGTATCTCCCGGAGCCAAGAGACCCAGTACTTC. Its protein is CASISRSQETQYF.

A single count supports this clone. The rearrangement links TRBV7-2 to TRBJ2-1, with TRBD2 matching over 11 bases. Germline V gene data show CDR1 as SGHTA and CDR2 as FQGNSA. V gave up 1 base and J gave up 4 bases; unmatched junction bases: 3. The CDR3 is made up of 16 amino acids. As DNA, the CDR3 is TGTGCCAGCAGCTTAGGACTAGCGGGGTTGTACAATGAGCAGTTCTTC. Its translation: CASSLGLAGLYNEQFF.

The DNA of the CDR3 is TGTGCCAGCAGCTTGACGGGACAGGGCACCGGGGAGCTGTTTTTT. Translating gives CASSLTGQGTGELFF. The V call is TRBV5-4, the J call TRBJ2-2; 9 bases fit TRBD1. The CDR3 is made up of 15 amino acids. The trim removed 1 base at V and 4 bases at J, leaving 2 bases unmatched. Germline V gene lookup returns CDR1 SGHNT and CDR2 YYREEE (reference sequence).

The J gene is TRBJ2-5, the V gene TRBV6-5; a weak D match, TRBD2 (6 bases). This CDR3 spans 13 amino acids. In germline, CDR1 is MNHEY, CDR2 SVGAGI. The V gene lost 2 bases and the J gene lost 5 bases, with 9 bases spanning the gap. The CDR3 is CASSYRREETQYF. Written as DNA, the CDR3 is TGTGCCAGCAGTTACAGGAGGGAGGAGACCCAGTACTTC.